The 18 T cell receptor beta chains in this list originate from one sample, sequenced in a study of T cell changes during pregnancy in multiple sclerosis. The assay was immunoSEQ multiplex PCR, and TCRdb's table has in-frame clones only and misses some. The data show 90,000 to 120,000 clones, with around 90% seen just once and 0.65% to 0.9% held by the top ten. The sequences come from peripheral blood, collected in the third trimester of pregnancy. The origin of the receptors is a female donor in good health, enrolled as a control in a pregnancy study.

The chain links TRBV27 to TRBJ1-2; perhaps TRBD1 as D (6 bases). CDR3 length equals 14 residues. Trimming left V 1 base short and J 4 bases short, with 10 bases between. The V gene's germline CDR1 is MNHEY and CDR2 SMNVEV (reference sequence). The CDR3 coding sequence is TGTGCCAGCAGTTTATTTCGGGACACCTATGGCTACACCTTC. This gives the protein CASSLFRDTYGYTF.

This chain joins TRBV5-5 and TRBJ1-4; TRBD1 might be the D (5 bases). The germline gives CDR1 SGHKS, CDR2 YYEKEE (reference sequence). This CDR3 is built from 15 residues. V lost 2 bases and J lost 6, with 14 bases in between. CDR3 sequence: CASSFVAGGDEKLFF. CDR3 nucleotides: TGTGCCAGCAGCTTTGTGGCGGGAGGGGATGAAAAACTGTTTTTT.

The chain carries TRBV5-1 and TRBJ1-2; 10 bases align to TRBD1. CDR1 is SGHRS and CDR2 is YFSETQ in the germline V gene. V lost 4 bases to trimming and J lost 1 base; unmatched junction nucleotides: 7. CDR3 length equals 16 residues. The CDR3 reads CASSPRTGGFNYGYTF. The CDR3 DNA reads as TGCGCCAGCAGCCCTCGGACAGGGGGTTTTAACTATGGCTACACCTTC.

The chain employs TRBV7-8 and TRBJ2-7; 9 bases agree with TRBD1. CDR3 length equals 15 residues. Germline trimming cut 1 base from V and 6 bases from J; bases unmatched to any gene: 7. Germline CDR1 and CDR2: SGHVS and FQNEAQ. In DNA, the CDR3 is TGTGCCAGCAGCTTAGAACAGGGGGCGCCTCGCGAGCAGTACTTC. It specifies CASSLEQGAPREQYF.

This chain links TRBV7-9 with TRBJ1-2; TRBD1 agrees at 9 bases. With 5 bases clipped from V and 5 bases from J, the junction kept 12 bases outside the gene matches. The CDR3 covers 16 residues. The V gene's germline CDR1 is SEHNR and CDR2 FQNEAQ (reference sequence). CDR3 residues: CASSTPQGAIEYGYTF. For the CDR3, the DNA is TGTGCCAGCAGCACCCCACAGGGGGCAATCGAGTATGGCTACACCTTC.

The chain has TRBV6-5 and TRBJ2-5; D is ambiguous. Germline V gene lookup returns CDR1 MNHEY and CDR2 SVGAGI. CDR3 length equals 13 residues. Trimming stripped 8 bases from V and 0 bases from J, with 10 bases between. In DNA, the CDR3 is TGTGCCAGCCGATTGACTTACCAAGAGACCCAGTACTTC. It encodes CASRLTYQETQYF.

The chain has TRBV5-4 and TRBJ1-1, with D maybe TRBD1 (6 bases). The V gene lost 0 bases and the J gene lost 3 bases, with 12 bases spanning the gap. CDR1 is SGHNT, CDR2 YYREEE, per germline (reference sequence). The CDR3 has 15 amino acids. This chain's CDR3 is CASSLVQGLYTEAFF. CDR3 nucleotide sequence: TGTGCCAGCAGCTTGGTTCAGGGGTTGTACACTGAAGCTTTCTTT.

This rearrangement joins TRBV5-1 to TRBJ2-5, with 7 bases aligning to TRBD2. Trimming at V came to 1 base and at J to 5 bases, leaving 8 bases not matched to a gene. In germline, CDR1 is SGHRS, CDR2 YFSETQ. This CDR3 contains 15 residues. CDR3 sequence (DNA): TGCGCCAGCAGCTTGAAACTAGCGCGGCAGGAGACCCAGTACTTC. Encoded protein: CASSLKLARQETQYF.

The V gene is TRBV6-1, the J gene TRBJ2-7; D unresolved. V was cut by 3 bases and J by 3 bases, with 9 bases left in between. The CDR3 covers 13 residues. CDR1 MNHNS and CDR2 SASEGT come from the germline V gene. The CDR3 coding sequence is TGTGCCAGCAGTGACCGGTTAGTCTACGAGCAGTACTTC. This codes for CASSDRLVYEQYF.

This rearrangement joins TRBV29-1 to TRBJ2-1; perhaps TRBD2 as D (6 bases). Germline V lookup: CDR1 SQVTM, CDR2 ANQGSEA. The length of the CDR3 is 16 residues. Trimming shortened V by 2 bases and J by 0 bases, and 14 bases separated the two germline ends. CDR3 sequence: CSVERGGIGSYNEQFF. Here the CDR3 DNA reads TGCAGCGTTGAACGTGGAGGGATAGGCTCCTACAATGAGCAGTTCTTC.

This sequence joins TRBV11-2 and TRBJ2-6; D may be TRBD1 (5 bases). The germline gives CDR1 SGHAT, CDR2 FQNNGV. The CDR3 spans 16 residues. Trimming took 0 bases from V and 2 from J, leaving 8 bases between them. The CDR3 coding sequence is TGTGCCAGCAGCTTAGACAGGGATCCTGGGGCCAACGTCCTGACTTTC. This sequence encodes CASSLDRDPGANVLTF.

In its sample, this clone was seen a few times. V usage is TRBV10-3 and J usage is TRBJ2-7; TRBD1 matches 9 bases. Germline V gene data show CDR1 as ENHRY and CDR2 as SYGVKD. This CDR3 contains 14 residues. With V trimmed by 6 bases and J by 6 bases, 9 bases remained unmatched. The DNA of the CDR3 is TGTGCCATCAGGGAGGGACAGGGTATCGGCGAGCAGTACTTC. Encoded protein: CAIREGQGIGEQYF.

Regarding this clone: One end of the junction does not line up with germline, which may come from a read error. The CDR3 region is CASSPGGWRSDF. The CDR3 DNA reads as TGTGCCAGCAGCCCCGGGGGATGGCGAAGTGACTTC. The J gene is TRBJ2-7, the V gene TRBV7-8, with TRBD2 as a possible D gene (6 bases). This CDR3 is 12 amino acids long. Germline V lookup: CDR1 SGHVS, CDR2 FQNEAQ.

V usage is TRBV5-6 and J usage is TRBJ1-2; 8 bases agree with TRBD1. The CDR3 runs to 13 residues. Germline CDR1 and CDR2: SGHDT and YYEEEE. V trimming: 3 bases; J trimming: 7 bases; junction bases outside the gene matches: 5. CDR3 sequence reads: CASSSTGGRGYTF. CDR3 sequence (DNA): TGTGCCAGCAGCTCTACAGGGGGTCGTGGCTACACCTTC. Variable domain in full (rest from reference TRBV5-6 and TRBJ1-2): DAGVTQSPTHLIKTRGQQVTLRCSPKSGHDTVSWYQQALGQGPQFIFQYYEEEERQRGNFPDRFSGHQFPNYSSELNVNALLLGDSALYLCASSSTGGRGYTFGSGTRLTVV.

V usage is TRBV4-2 and J usage is TRBJ1-5, with D tentatively TRBD1 (6 bases). Germline CDR1 reads LGHNA; CDR2 reads YNFKEQ. CDR3 length equals 15 residues. Trimming pared 1 base from V and 7 bases from J, leaving 14 bases between. This chain's CDR3 is CASSQVTGQGQPQHF. The CDR3 region has the DNA TGTGCCAGCAGCCAAGTGACAGGCCAAGGCCAGCCCCAGCATTTT.

The chain uses TRBV29-1 and TRBJ1-4; tentative D call: TRBD1 (6 bases). Germline-derived CDR1 and CDR2 are SQVTM and ANQGSEA. Trimming left V 7 bases short and J 8 bases short, with 14 bases between. This CDR3 has 12 amino acids. CDR3: CSAEQGREKLFF. The DNA of the CDR3 is TGCAGCGCAGAACAGGGTCGGGAAAAACTGTTTTTT.

This chain joins TRBV5-4 and TRBJ2-5, with D unclear. V lost 2 bases and J 1 base, leaving 9 bases between the germline ends. CDR1 SGHNT and CDR2 YYREEE come from the germline V gene (reference sequence). CDR3 length: 14 residues. CDR3 in amino acids: CASSLSAGQETQYF. CDR3 DNA sequence: TGTGCCAGCAGCTTATCGGCAGGCCAAGAGACCCAGTACTTC.

V gene TRBV4-3 combines with J gene TRBJ2-7; 7 bases map to TRBD1. CDR1 and CDR2 from the germline V gene are LGHNA and YSLEER. The J segment lost 5 bases and the V segment lost 1 base, leaving 8 bases of the junction unmatched. The CDR3 has 15 residues. Here the CDR3 DNA reads TGCGCCAGCAGCCAAGGTTGGCAGGGGGTAGACGAGCAGTACTTC. Translation: CASSQGWQGVDEQYF.